This TCR beta chain was recorded in a study of blood T cell repertoires in COVID-19 (dated by TCRdb to about 2020). Context from the whole study: The collaborator samples originated in the United States, Italy and Spain and spanned the acute and convalescent phases of COVID-19. The material from the prospective study consisted of cDNA or gDNA derived from T cells, B-cell-depleted T cells, or PBMCs. The dataset comprised deeply sampled blood TCRbeta repertoires from subjects exposed to, actively infected with, or recovered from COVID-19. The repertoires were released in a freely available public database meant as a resource for research on the immune response to SARS-CoV-2. The samples were drawn from the first 160 participants of the ongoing ImmuneRACE study and from over a thousand subjects provided by 6 global collaborators. A de-identified subject ID, COVID-19 status, age in years and sex were almost always included in the sample metadata. Where available, HLA class I and class II types were obtained from metadata supplied by the sample provider rather than from assay-based typing. Summary of the overall study and its limitations: The quantity of clinical and demographic metadata differed by source and by participant and was supplied without curation.

The immunoSEQ Assay, a bias-controlled multiplex PCR, was used to amplify TCRbeta CDR3 regions from genomic DNA. Per the authors' processing: Within the assay, amplification of reference gene primers was used to estimate how many nucleated cells each sample contained. Sequence reads were collapsed and filtered to measure the absolute abundance of every unique TCRbeta CDR3 rearrangement. For each sample, productive Simpson clonality was calculated by taking the square root of Simpson's diversity index across productive rearrangements. Entries here come from immuneACCESS through TCRdb and include only in-frame sequences with V and J called. Some clones fail to appear in such tables; in the studies checked, an unresolved V gene covers under half of the shortfall, and the cause of the remainder is unknown. V, J and clone size derive from that table, while D and trimming were established from the DNA sequence. The sample table contains approximately 230,000 clones; only one count was recorded for approximately 90% of them. The ten top clones hold 3% of the sample.

In regard to this clone: Its antigen has not been determined. Base-call qualities are not available, and no considerably larger clone is one nucleotide away.

Collaborating institutions collected whole blood in K2EDTA tubes following their own protocols. For TCRbeta analysis, collaborators shipped samples in one of three forms: frozen whole blood, isolated PBMCs, or DNA extracted from either of those sample types. Counted from cysteine to phenylalanine, this CDR3 has 13 amino acids. CDR3 DNA only is kept here, 39 bases in frame from base 1. CDR1 and CDR2 (KGHSH, LQKENI) derive from the germline V gene. V is reduced by 3 bases and J by 4 bases, leaving a spacing of 9 bases between them. The TCR sequence derives from a man younger than 30 with active or convalescent COVID-19. The sample comprised peripheral blood. The sequence links TRBV18 to TRBJ1-1; the D gene cannot be named for sure. The nucleotide sequence is TGTGCCAGCTCACCGGAGCCGACCACTGAAGCTTTCTTT. This gives the protein CASSPEPTTEAFF.